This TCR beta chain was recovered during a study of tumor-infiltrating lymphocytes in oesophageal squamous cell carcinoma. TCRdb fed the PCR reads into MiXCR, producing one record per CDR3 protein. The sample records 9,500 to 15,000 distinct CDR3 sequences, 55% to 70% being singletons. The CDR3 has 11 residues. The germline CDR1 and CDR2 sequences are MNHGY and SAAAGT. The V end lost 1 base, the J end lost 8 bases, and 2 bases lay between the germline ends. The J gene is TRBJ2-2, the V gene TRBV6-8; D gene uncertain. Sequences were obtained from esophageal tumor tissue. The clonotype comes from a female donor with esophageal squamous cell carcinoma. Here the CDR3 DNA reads TGTGCCAGCAGTTACTTGGGGGAGCTGTTTTTT. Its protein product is CASSYLGELFF.